The 24 T cell receptor beta chains below come from one sample, sequenced in a study of cytomegalovirus exposure and HLA in healthy donors. This PCR relied on a set of 60 Vbeta primers and 13 Jbeta primers. Using immunoSEQ multiplex PCR, the repertoire was profiled, and TCRdb retains in-frame clones only, with some absent. Here the sample spans under 200,000 clones, about 80% being singletons. Sequencing was done on a sample of PBMCs. The receptors were gathered from a man aged 50-59 years in good health and CMV-seropositive.

This clone was counted a few times. The CDR3 loop is CASGGTGSTYEQYV. DNA for the CDR3: TGTGCCAGCGGAGGGACAGGGAGCACCTACGAGCAGTACGTC. This sequence joins TRBV2 and TRBJ2-7; 9 nucleotides align to TRBD1. The CDR3 is 14 amino acids. Losses at the gene ends were 8 bases for V and 2 bases for J; bases not matched to a gene: 7. Germline CDR1 SNHLY, CDR2 FYNNEI.

The V call is TRBV5-1, the J call TRBJ1-2; 10 bases align to TRBD1. The trim removed 0 bases at V and 4 bases at J, leaving 12 bases unmatched. This CDR3 is built from 18 residues. The germline V gene has CDR1 SGHRS and CDR2 YFSETQ. Here the CDR3 reads CASSLVPDRGRVVYGYTF. The CDR3 DNA follows: TGCGCCAGCAGCTTGGTACCCGACAGGGGGCGAGTTGTCTATGGCTACACCTTC.

The chain has TRBV6-5 and TRBJ1-6, with 9 bases matching TRBD1. Germline assignment: CDR1 MNHEY and CDR2 SVGAGI. The V and J ends lost 7 bases and 7 bases, in that order; junction bases with no gene match: 8. The CDR3 is made up of 15 amino acids. CDR3 nucleotide sequence: TGTGCCAGCAAGGCGGACAGGGGAGAAAATTCACCCCTCCACTTT. This encodes CASKADRGENSPLHF.

V usage is TRBV6-4 and J usage is TRBJ2-1; D remains unclear. Per the germline V gene, CDR1 is MRHNA and CDR2 is SNTAGT. With 6 bases removed from V and 5 bases from J, the gap between germline ends came to 11 bases. The CDR3 extends over 13 amino acids. The CDR3 protein is CASRSQVDNEQFF. As DNA, the CDR3 is TGTGCCAGCAGAAGTCAGGTCGACAATGAGCAGTTCTTC.

V is TRBV11-3 and J is TRBJ1-1, with D uncertain. The V gene lost 5 bases and the J gene lost 1 base, with 8 bases spanning the gap. The length of the CDR3 is 13 residues. Germline V gene data show CDR1 as SGHNT and CDR2 as YENEEA. The CDR3 loop is CASSKRQNTEAFF. The CDR3 nucleotides are TGTGCCAGCAGCAAAAGACAGAACACTGAAGCTTTCTTT.

The gene calls are TRBV5-1 and TRBJ1-6, with D unresolved. The CDR3 spans 14 residues. Trimming removed 2 bases from V and 10 bases from J, with 13 bases in between. The V gene's germline CDR1 is SGHRS and CDR2 YFSETQ. The DNA of the CDR3 is TGCGCCAGCAGCTTAGGGAGGGAGTCATCACCCCTCCACTTT. Residues: CASSLGRESSPLHF.

V usage is TRBV28 and J usage is TRBJ2-7, with D possibly being TRBD2 (6 bases). Germline CDR1 is MDHEN and CDR2 is SYDVKM. The CDR3 length is 12 residues. The V and J ends lost 8 bases and 2 bases respectively, with 10 bases between them. Here the CDR3 reads CASLGRPYEQYV. Written as DNA, the CDR3 is TGTGCCAGCCTCGGGAGACCCTACGAGCAGTACGTC.

The genes are TRBV27 and TRBJ2-5; D is unresolved. The ends were cut back, 8 bases at V and 2 bases at J, with 12 bases in the middle. Germline CDR1 reads MNHEY; CDR2 reads SMNVEV (reference sequence). CDR3 length equals 13 residues. CDR3 coding DNA: TGTGCCAGCCACCCCCTAAAACAAGAGACCCAGTACTTC. Encoded protein: CASHPLKQETQYF.

The chain links TRBV7-2 to TRBJ1-2; 8 nucleotides line up with TRBD1. Germline assignment: CDR1 SGHTA and CDR2 FQGNSA. V lost 6 bases, J lost 7 bases, and 10 bases stayed unmatched. The CDR3 is 14 residues long. The CDR3 spells CASSTGGGKSGYTF. CDR3 DNA: TGTGCCAGCAGTACAGGGGGAGGGAAGTCTGGCTACACCTTC.

The chain recombines TRBV5-1 with TRBJ2-7; 7 nucleotides align to TRBD1. J lost 0 bases, V lost 0 bases, and 9 bases had no gene match. Germline V gene data show CDR1 as SGHRS and CDR2 as YFSETQ. This CDR3 has 17 residues. The CDR3 DNA reads as TGCGCCAGCAGCTTGGACCCGACAGGGTACAGCTCCTACGAGCAGTACGTC. Its translation is CASSLDPTGYSSYEQYV.

With regard to this clone: Sequence at one end of the junction differs from germline and may be a read error. The J gene is TRBJ1-4, the V gene TRBV4-2; D gene ambiguous. The CDR3 is 17 residues long. Germline lookup yields CDR1 LGHNA and CDR2 YNFKEQ. The DNA for the CDR3 is TGTGCCAGCAGCCAAGATCTTTCAGGACTCACTAGTGAAAAACTGTTTTTT. Translating gives CASSQDLSGLTSEKLFF.

The chain employs TRBV27 and TRBJ2-3, with 9 bases that match TRBD2. This CDR3 contains 16 residues. From germline, CDR1 is MNHEY and CDR2 SMNVEV (reference sequence). J gave up 2 bases and V 2 bases, and 5 bases lay outside the gene matches. CDR3 region: CASSLIAGGYTDTQYF. The CDR3 DNA sequence: TGTGCCAGCAGTTTAATCGCGGGGGGGTACACAGATACGCAGTATTTT.

In its sample, this clone was seen once. V gene TRBV27 combines with J gene TRBJ2-3; 7 nucleotides agree with TRBD2. There are 15 residues in the CDR3. V gave up 0 bases and J gave up 1 base; unmatched junction bases: 1. The germline CDR1 and CDR2 sequences are MNHEY and SMNVEV (reference sequence). The CDR3 nucleotides read TGTGCCAGCAGTTTATCGAGCGGGGGCACAGATACGCAGTATTTT. Protein product: CASSLSSGGTDTQYF.

The chain joins TRBV27 to TRBJ1-2, with D unclear. This CDR3 has 14 amino acids. Trimming cost V 1 base and J 11 bases, with 17 bases left between them. Germline CDR1 is MNHEY and CDR2 is SMNVEV (reference sequence). The CDR3 protein is CASSLFPGGHSYTF. The CDR3 DNA sequence: TGTGCCAGCAGTTTATTTCCAGGTGGGCATTCGTACACCTTC.

This sequence joins TRBV7-9 and TRBJ2-5; TRBD1 aligns across 8 bases. There are 14 residues in the CDR3. With V trimmed by 5 bases and J by 2 bases, 4 bases remained unmatched. From germline, CDR1 is SEHNR and CDR2 FQNEAQ (reference sequence). CDR3: CASSPRDRQETQYF. The DNA of the CDR3 is TGTGCCAGCAGCCCACGGGACAGGCAAGAGACCCAGTACTTC.

The chain links TRBV29-1 to TRBJ1-4, with unresolved D. V was trimmed by 5 bases and J by 5 bases, leaving 9 bases between them. The germline CDR1 and CDR2 sequences are SQVTM and ANQGSEA. The CDR3 is made up of 12 amino acids. CDR3 sequence (DNA): TGCAGCGTTTCGGGATTAAATGAAAAACTGTTTTTT. Its translation is CSVSGLNEKLFF.

The chain combines TRBV2 with TRBJ2-5, with D possibly matching TRBD2 (6 bases). Between the trimmed V and J ends, which lost 6 bases and 5 bases, there was a span of 16 bases. Germline V lookup: CDR1 SNHLY, CDR2 FYNNEI. The CDR3 consists of 14 residues. The CDR3 nucleotides are TGTGCCAGCAGCGGGGACTTGGGCAGGGAGACCCAGTACTTC. Translation: CASSGDLGRETQYF.

The genes are TRBV5-6 and TRBJ1-5; D gene uncertain. The CDR3 loop spans 14 amino acids. Trimming pared 0 bases from V and 5 bases from J, leaving 9 bases between. Germline V CDR1 and CDR2: SGHDT, YYEEEE. The CDR3 sequence is CASSLGSGDQPQHF. CDR3 in DNA: TGTGCCAGCAGCTTGGGGTCCGGGGATCAGCCCCAGCATTTT.

This clone was seen just once. The chain links TRBV6-1 to TRBJ2-5; TRBD1 might be the D (6 bases). Trimming left V 6 bases short and J 2 bases short, with 13 bases between. CDR1 is MNHNS and CDR2 is SASEGT in the germline V gene. CDR3 length equals 14 residues. The CDR3 DNA follows: TGTGCCAGCAGCCCTGAACAGGGACAAGAGACCCAGTACTTC. This codes for CASSPEQGQETQYF.

The chain links TRBV5-6 to TRBJ1-5; 7 nucleotides match TRBD1. The germline gives CDR1 SGHDT, CDR2 YYEEEE. Trimming took 0 bases from V and 4 from J; bases not matched to a gene: 4. The CDR3 runs 15 residues. This chain's CDR3 is CASSLGTGHNQPQHF. The CDR3 DNA sequence: TGTGCCAGCAGCTTGGGGACAGGCCATAATCAGCCCCAGCATTTT. The full variable domain, its missing parts supplied by reference TRBV5-6 and TRBJ1-5, is DAGVTQSPTHLIKTRGQQVTLRCSPKSGHDTVSWYQQALGQGPQFIFQYYEEEERQRGNFPDRFSGHQFPNYSSELNVNALLLGDSALYLCASSLGTGHNQPQHFGDGTRLSIL.

This clone was found a few times. The chain joins TRBV28 to TRBJ2-2; perhaps TRBD2 as D (5 bases). The V end was cut by 2 bases, the J end by 8 bases, with 9 bases between. Germline CDR1 is MDHEN and CDR2 is SYDVKM. The CDR3 is 13 amino acids. CDR3 sequence (DNA): TGTGCCAGCAGTTTAAGCGGTTCAGGGGAGCTGTTTTTT. It encodes CASSLSGSGELFF.

The chain recombines TRBV4-2 with TRBJ2-1, with 10 bases lining up with TRBD2. V trimming: 5 bases; J trimming: 7 bases; junction bases outside the gene matches: 5. There are 14 residues in the CDR3. Germline V lookup: CDR1 LGHNA, CDR2 YNFKEQ. The DNA of the CDR3 is TGTGCCAGCAGCGCCACTAGCGGGGAGAATGAGCAGTTCTTC. This translates into CASSATSGENEQFF.

CDR3 DNA: TGTGCCAGCAGCCTAAATCAGCCCCAGCATTTT. Translating it yields CASSLNQPQHF. V and J are TRBV5-8 and TRBJ1-5; no clear D gene. CDR3 length equals 11 residues. The germline CDR1 and CDR2 sequences are SGHTS and YDEGEE. The V and J ends lost 4 bases and 4 bases respectively, with 3 bases between them. The complete variable domain, with remaining parts taken from reference TRBV5-8 and TRBJ1-5, reads EAGVTQSPTHLIKTRGQQATLRCSPISGHTSVYWYQQALGLGLQFLLWYDEGEERNRGNFPPRFSGRQFPNYSSELNVNALELEDSALYLCASSLNQPQHFGDGTRLSIL.

This clone turned up a few times. This chain links TRBV27 with TRBJ2-2, with D uncertain. V was clipped by 2 bases and J by 6 bases, with 10 bases between them. This CDR3 has 14 amino acids. Germline CDR1 MNHEY, CDR2 SMNVEV (reference sequence). The CDR3 region is CASSLLKSAGELFF. Written as DNA, the CDR3 is TGTGCCAGCAGTTTACTCAAATCGGCCGGGGAGCTGTTTTTT.